The 2 T cell receptor beta chains in this list originate from one sample, sequenced in a study of shared clonotypes between healthy human individuals. Measured with immunoSEQ multiplex PCR; TCRdb has only the in-frame clones, and not every one. This table has over 2 million clones, 95% appearing once. Sequencing was done on a sample of naive CD4+ T cells sorted from blood. Subset specified: CD45RA+ positively selected. The receptors originated from a man between 18 and 35 years old in good health.

With regard to this clone: Other DNA sequences in the sample encode the same CDR3. The CDR3 DNA sequence: TGCGCCAGCAGCTTGGTCCCAGGGCAAGAGACCCAGTACTTC. It specifies CASSLVPGQETQYF. V usage is TRBV5-1 and J usage is TRBJ2-5; the D gene is possibly TRBD1 (5 bases). V shed 0 bases and J shed 2 bases, with 8 bases lying between them. The CDR3 is made up of 14 amino acids. CDR1 SGHRS and CDR2 YFSETQ come from the germline V gene.

A note on this clone: Compared with germline, one end of the junction differs, possibly owing to a read error. V usage is TRBV7-9 and J usage is TRBJ2-7; D possibly corresponds to TRBD2 (6 bases). Germline CDR1 reads SEHNR; CDR2 reads FQNEAQ (reference sequence). The CDR3 runs to 13 residues. The CDR3 protein is CASSQDYLETYFF. The CDR3 coding sequence is TGTGCCAGCAGCCAGGACTACCTTGAAACATACTTCTTC.